The rows below give T cell receptor beta chains drawn from one sample of a study of T cells of healthy individuals. Each CDR3 protein is one row after TCRdb ran MiXCR on the 5' RACE reads. In the table there are more than 60,000 distinct CDR3 sequences, roughly 15% of which are singletons. Receptors were obtained from a human donor in good health. The CDR3 runs from the conserved cysteine through the conserved F or W. A D gene is named only where the DNA matches it firmly. Clone size appears in some rows only: once, few, many, or a class for an expanded clone.

d_call j_call clone_size v_call cdr3_nt cdr3_aa
- TRBJ2-5 - TRBV7-9 TGTGCCAGCAGCTTAGTCAGGGAAGAGACCCAGTACTTC CASSLVREETQYF
TRBD1 TRBJ1-4 - TRBV3-1 TGTGCCAGCAGCCTTCACCGGGACAGGGGGGAAAAACTGTTTTTT CASSLHRDRGEKLFF
- TRBJ2-1 - TRBV20-1 TGCAGTGGTACAGTAGCCTACAATGAGCAGTTCTTC CSGTVAYNEQFF
TRBD1 TRBJ1-5 - TRBV24-1 TGTGCCCCACGGGCAGGGACAGGGAGTCAGCCCCAGCATTTT CAPRAGTGSQPQHF
- TRBJ2-7 - TRBV12-3/TRBV12-4 TGTGCCAGCAGTTTTAGACAGAACTACGAGCAGTACTTC CASSFRQNYEQYF
- TRBJ1-6 - TRBV7-9 TGTGCCAGCAGCCGGACAGACCATAATTCACCCCTCCACTTT CASSRTDHNSPLHF
- TRBJ2-3 many TRBV12-3/TRBV12-4 TGTGCCAGCAGTTTCAGGGGACTCGTCACAGATACGCAGTATTTT CASSFRGLVTDTQYF
- TRBJ2-7 - TRBV5-1 TGCGCCAGCAGCTTGGTCGGGGGATCCTACGAGCAGTACTTC CASSLVGGSYEQYF
- TRBJ2-6 many TRBV2 TGTGCCGGTTCGAAAAGCAGGGCCAACGTCCTGACTTTC CAGSKSRANVLTF
- TRBJ2-4 many TRBV7-9 TGTGCCAGCAGCTCCGCTCGCGGTGGAGGGGCCAAAAACATTCAGTACTTC CASSSARGGGAKNIQYF
- TRBJ1-5 few TRBV6-1 TGTGCCAGCAGTGAAAGGGGGGGGGCAGGTCAGCCCCAGCATTTT CASSERGGAGQPQHF
- TRBJ2-1 - TRBV19 TGTGCCAGTATAAGTAATGCTTACAATGAGCAGTTCTTC CASISNAYNEQFF
- TRBJ2-7 once TRBV7-9 TGTGCCAGCAGTCTAGGGACGGTCAGCTCCTACGAGCAGTACTTC CASSLGTVSSYEQYF
- TRBJ2-7 many TRBV20-1 TGCAGTGCTAACGTGGCGGGCAAACCCTCCTACGAGCAGTACTTC CSANVAGKPSYEQYF
TRBD1 TRBJ1-5 few TRBV20-1 TGCAGTGCTTCGGGACAGGGGCCCCAGCATTTT CSASGQGPQHF
- TRBJ2-5 few TRBV2 TGTGCCAGCAGGGAAGGGGTAAAAGAGACCCAGTACTTC CASREGVKETQYF
- TRBJ1-1 - TRBV4-1 TGCGCCAGCAGCCAAGTTTTCGCAGGGATGAACACTGAAGCTTTCTTT CASSQVFAGMNTEAFF
- TRBJ1-6 - TRBV5-6 TGTGCCAGCCGCGGGGTCCGCGGGGATTCACCCCTCCACTTT CASRGVRGDSPLHF
- TRBJ2-7 - TRBV7-2 TGTGCCAGCAGCTTATGGGGGGTGATTCGGGGTGACTACGAGCAGTACTTC CASSLWGVIRGDYEQYF
- TRBJ2-7 few TRBV6-1 TGTGCCGTTGAGGGATACTACGAGCAGTACTTC CAVEGYYEQYF
- TRBJ1-3 few TRBV27 TGTGCCAGCAGTGGTCCGGGGAACACCATATATTTT CASSGPGNTIYF
- TRBJ1-2 many TRBV4-1 TGCGCCAGCCGCCGCGTCAACCTCAGGGGTTCAGGAAATAACTATGGCTACACCTTC CASRRVNLRGSGNNYGYTF
TRBD1 TRBJ1-2 few TRBV6-2/TRBV6-3 TGTGCCAGCAGTTACTCGTGGGACAGGGTTCTTTCTGATGGCTACACCTTC CASSYSWDRVLSDGYTF
- TRBJ2-7 few TRBV7-9 TGTGCCAGCAGCTTAGGGGGGCCTTCCCACTCCGAGCAGTACTTC CASSLGGPSHSEQYF
- TRBJ2-3 many TRBV20-1 TGCAGTGCTAGAGATCTCAGGGGCAGAGGAGATACGCAGTATTTT CSARDLRGRGDTQYF
TRBD1 TRBJ2-1 - TRBV5-1 TGCGCCAGCAGCTCTCGGGACAGGTCGATCGATGAGCAGTTCTTC CASSSRDRSIDEQFF
- TRBJ2-5 many TRBV20-1 TGCAGTGCTAGAGATGGGGCGGGACTCGAGACCCAGTACTTC CSARDGAGLETQYF
TRBD1 TRBJ2-7 few TRBV14 TGTGCCAGCAGCCAAGGCTCAGGGGGTGGAAACGAGCAGTACTTC CASSQGSGGGNEQYF
TRBD2 TRBJ2-1 many TRBV7-2 TGTGCCAGCAGCTTAAATTTAGCGGGTGAGCAGTTCTTC CASSLNLAGEQFF
- TRBJ2-7 few TRBV11-2 TGTGCCAGCAGCTCCTTTCCGTACGAGCAGTACTTC CASSSFPYEQYF
- TRBJ2-7 many TRBV3-1 TGTGCCAGCAGCTATAGGGGGGGGAACGAGCAGTACTTC CASSYRGGNEQYF
TRBD1 TRBJ2-7 - TRBV7-2 TGTGCCAGCAGCTTAAGACCCTCCGGGACAGGGCTCACACACGAGCAGTACTTC CASSLRPSGTGLTHEQYF
- TRBJ2-7 few TRBV14 TGTGCCAGCAGCCCCGGAGTCTACGAGCAGTACTTC CASSPGVYEQYF